This T cell receptor (beta chain) was retrieved from a study of T cell repertoires in cytomegalovirus infection. Looking at the study overall: Well-studied HLA-B-restricted epitopes and recently identified HLA-C-restricted epitopes of CMV were both used in the study. A matching HLA type, together with CMV infection, was signaled by public TCR beta signatures.

TCRdb processed the reads anew with MiXCR; each CDR3 protein has one entry. The sample records roughly 700,000 distinct CDR3 sequences, 30% to 35% being singletons. V lost 2 bases and J lost 4; bases outside the gene matches: 5. The CDR3 sequence is 14 residues long. CDR1 and CDR2 (germline): SGHTA, FQGNSA. Turning to this clonotype: Its antigen is not known.

Study outcomes and limitations: CMV carriers having the relevant HLA were flagged by cumulative public TCR beta family frequency. Dominant in the ex vivo response were TCR beta clonotypes restricted by HLA-C and specific for CMV.

The starting material was cultured PBMCs, obtained from culture after CMV antigen stimulation. The TCR originated in a human donor in good health (CMV status not recorded). Some clones in this sample may be carry-over from other donors' samples. The chain employs TRBV7-2 and TRBJ2-7; TRBD1 agrees at 7 bases. This chain's CDR3 is CASSLQAGGYEQYF. For the CDR3, the DNA is TGTGCCAGCAGCTTACAGGCAGGGGGTTACGAGCAGTACTTC.